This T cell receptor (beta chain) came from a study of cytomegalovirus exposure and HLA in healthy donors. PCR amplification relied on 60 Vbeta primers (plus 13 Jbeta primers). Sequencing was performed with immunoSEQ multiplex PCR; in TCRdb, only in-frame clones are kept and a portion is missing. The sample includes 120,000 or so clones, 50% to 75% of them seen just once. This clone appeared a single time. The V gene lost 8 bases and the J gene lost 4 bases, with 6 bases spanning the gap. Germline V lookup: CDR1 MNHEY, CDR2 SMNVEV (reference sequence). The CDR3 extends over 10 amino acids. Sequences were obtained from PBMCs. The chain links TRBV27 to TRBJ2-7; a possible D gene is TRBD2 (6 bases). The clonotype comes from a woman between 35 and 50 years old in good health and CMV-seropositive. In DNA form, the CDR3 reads TGTGCCAGCGGGGGGTACGAGCAGTACTTC. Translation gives CASGGYEQYF.